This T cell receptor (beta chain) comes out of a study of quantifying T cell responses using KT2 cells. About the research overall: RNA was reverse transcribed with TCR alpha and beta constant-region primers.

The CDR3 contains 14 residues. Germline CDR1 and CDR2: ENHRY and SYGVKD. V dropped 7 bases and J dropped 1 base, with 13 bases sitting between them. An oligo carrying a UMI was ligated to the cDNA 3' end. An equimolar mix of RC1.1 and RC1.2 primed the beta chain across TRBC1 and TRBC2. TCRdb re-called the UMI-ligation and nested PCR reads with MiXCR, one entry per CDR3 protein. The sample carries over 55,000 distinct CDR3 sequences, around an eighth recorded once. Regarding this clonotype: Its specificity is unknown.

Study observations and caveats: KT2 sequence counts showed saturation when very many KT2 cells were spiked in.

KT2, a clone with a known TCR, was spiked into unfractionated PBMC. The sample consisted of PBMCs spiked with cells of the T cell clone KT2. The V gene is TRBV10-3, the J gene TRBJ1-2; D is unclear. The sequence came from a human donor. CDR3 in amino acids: CAITEGGSNYGYTF. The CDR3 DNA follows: TGTGCCATCACCGAGGGAGGCAGTAACTATGGCTACACCTTC.